This T cell receptor (beta chain) came from a study of PD-1 blockade in classical Hodgkin lymphoma. As to this clone: The antigen is undetermined.

This CDR3 comprises 16 residues. The junction had 4 bases not matched to a gene; V was cut back by 4 bases and J by 0 bases. Germline V lookup: CDR1 SGHRS, CDR2 YFSETQ. General study findings and limits: Significantly greater TCR diversity emerged by C4D1 in CD4+ cells but not CD8+ cells. Complete responders started with a diversity level that resembled newly diagnosed patients at baseline. Patients who initiated nivolumab within 1 year of ASCT were excluded. The study reported lower baseline TCR diversity in newly diagnosed patients than in healthy donors.

Profiled with immunoSEQ multiplex PCR; TCRdb holds only in-frame clones, not every one. The sample has 42,000 or so clones; 70% to 90% are singletons. Each patient's relapse followed autologous stem cell transplantation, and brentuximab vedotin exposure varied. This receptor was obtained from a human donor with classical Hodgkin lymphoma. The sequencing here drew on peripheral blood mononuclear cells (PBMCs), taken before the second cycle of nivolumab. The chain uses TRBV5-1 and TRBJ2-1; 10 nucleotides agree with TRBD2. In DNA form, the CDR3 reads TGCGCCAGCAGCGAACCTAGCGGGAGCTCCTACAATGAGCAGTTCTTC. Translating gives CASSEPSGSSYNEQFF.